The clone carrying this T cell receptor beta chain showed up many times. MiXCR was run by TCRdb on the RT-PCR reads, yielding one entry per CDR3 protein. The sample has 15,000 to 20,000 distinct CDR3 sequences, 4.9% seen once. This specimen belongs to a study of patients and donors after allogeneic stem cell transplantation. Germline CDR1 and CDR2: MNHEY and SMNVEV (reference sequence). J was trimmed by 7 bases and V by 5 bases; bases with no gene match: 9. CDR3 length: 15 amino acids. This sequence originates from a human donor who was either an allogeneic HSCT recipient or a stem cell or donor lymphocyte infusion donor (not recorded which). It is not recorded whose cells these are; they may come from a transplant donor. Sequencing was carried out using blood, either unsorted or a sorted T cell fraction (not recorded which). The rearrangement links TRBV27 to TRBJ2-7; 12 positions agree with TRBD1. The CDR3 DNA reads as TGTGCCAGCAGTAACCCGGGACAGGGGGCAGGAGAGCAGTACTTC. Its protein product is CASSNPGQGAGEQYF.